The clone carrying this TCR beta chain was seen only a few times. CDR1 and CDR2 from the germline V gene are MNHNS and SASEGT. V shed 5 bases and J shed 2 bases, with 11 bases lying between them. The CDR3 consists of 14 residues. The data stem from a study of immune characterization of retroperitoneal liposarcoma. TCRdb re-called the PCR reads with MiXCR, one entry per CDR3 protein. The table includes some 3,100 distinct CDR3 sequences, about 48% detected once. This rearrangement joins TRBV6-1 to TRBJ2-3; D is ambiguous. Sequenced: tumor tissue. This clonotype was obtained from a male donor with retroperitoneal liposarcoma. This CDR3 reads CASSPPPATDTQYF. CDR3 nucleotides: TGTGCCAGCAGTCCCCCTCCGGCCACAGATACGCAGTATTTT.